The entry below describes one T cell receptor (beta chain). These data belong to a study of Graves' ophthalmopathy and Graves' hyperthyroidism. Amplification from RNA transcripts yielded the TCR beta CDR3 regions. The first round was an RT-PCR with HTBI primers, and the second round was a multiplex PCR. In TCRdb, the multiplex PCR reads were re-called with MiXCR into one record per CDR3 protein. The table has about 1.1 million distinct CDR3 sequences, less than 45% seen once. This CDR3 has 14 residues. V shed 7 bases and J 5 bases; nucleotides not matched to a gene: 5. This receptor was taken from an adult man with Graves' hyperthyroidism. Sequencing was done on a sample of peripheral blood or thyroid tissue (not recorded which). This chain joins TRBV12-3 or TRBV12-4 and TRBJ2-5, with TRBD2 identical over 12 bases. The CDR3 loop is CASTAGTSGETQYF. Here the CDR3 DNA reads TGTGCCAGCACGGCCGGGACTAGCGGGGAGACCCAGTACTTC.